The clone carrying this TCR beta chain was recorded only once. TCRdb's table, derived via immunoSEQ multiplex PCR, lists solely in-frame clones and lacks some. The sample records 60,000 to 85,000 clones, about 80% being singletons. These data come from a study of blood T cell repertoires in COVID-19. Study-level information: Sources were T cells, B-cell-depleted T cells, or PBMCs; the material itself was cDNA or gDNA.

The CDR3 has 15 amino acids. V lost 4 bases, J lost 9 bases, and 9 bases stayed unmatched. Germline V gives CDR1 SGHRS, CDR2 YFSETQ. Sequencing input: peripheral blood. This rearrangement joins TRBV5-1 to TRBJ2-1, with 11 bases identical to TRBD2. The TCR originated in a human donor in a cohort sampled during active COVID-19. The CDR3, as DNA: TGCGCCAGCAGCACCACTAGCGGGAGAGGAGGTGAGCAGTTCTTC. Protein sequence: CASSTTSGRGGEQFF.